The clone carrying this T cell receptor beta chain was counted ten times or more. The sample comes from a study of T cells in Graves' hyperthyroidism and ophthalmopathy. Germline CDR1 is KGHDR and CDR2 is SFDVKD. This CDR3 is 16 amino acids long. Trimming cost V 4 bases and J 6 bases; bases outside gene matches: 12. Amplification of TCR beta CDR3 regions was performed using RNA transcripts as template. The HTBI primer set was used in a first-round RT-PCR of the TCR CDR3. MiXCR was run by TCRdb on the multiplex PCR reads, yielding one entry per CDR3 protein. The repertoire holds hundreds of thousands of distinct CDR3 sequences, with about 17% as singletons.

This TCR came from a woman aged 18-29 years with Graves' ophthalmopathy. V is TRBV24-1 and J is TRBJ1-1; 8 bases are a match to TRBD1. Material: blood. Here the CDR3 DNA reads TGTGCCACCAGTGACTCGAGGACAGGGTCGTTGGCTGAAGCTTTCTTT. Its protein is CATSDSRTGSLAEAFF.